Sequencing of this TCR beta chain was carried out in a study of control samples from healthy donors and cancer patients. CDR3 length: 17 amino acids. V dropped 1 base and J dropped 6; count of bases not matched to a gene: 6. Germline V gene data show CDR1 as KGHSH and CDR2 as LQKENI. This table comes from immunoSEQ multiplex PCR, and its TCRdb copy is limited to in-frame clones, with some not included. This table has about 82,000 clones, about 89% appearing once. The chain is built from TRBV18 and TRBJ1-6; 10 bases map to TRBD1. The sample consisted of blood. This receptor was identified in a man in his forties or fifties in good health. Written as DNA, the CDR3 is TGTGCCAGCTCACCACTGGGACAGGGGTTATCTAATTCACCCCTCCACTTT. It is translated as CASSPLGQGLSNSPLHF.